This T cell receptor beta chain was sequenced in a study of cytomegalovirus exposure and HLA in healthy donors. Study at large: Later analysis reported that the 130 or so validation repertoires shared the platform of the roughly 700 first-cohort repertoires.

Per germline, CDR1 SGHDT and CDR2 YYEEEE. The CDR3 has 17 residues. V shed 4 bases, J shed 4 bases, and the junction held 6 bases outside the gene matches. Method: immunoSEQ multiplex PCR; TCRdb's copy keeps in-frame clones and lacks some. Here the sample spans 190,000 or so clones, 80% to 90% being singletons. What was sequenced was PBMCs. This receptor was identified in a woman aged 30 to 39 in good health and CMV-seropositive. J is TRBJ2-3 and V is TRBV5-6, with TRBD2 matching over 16 bases. CDR3 nucleotides: TGTGCCAGCAGCCCTCCGGGACTAGCGGGAGGGTCAGATACGCAGTATTTT. Translated: CASSPPGLAGGSDTQYF. Full variable domain (rest looked up from reference TRBV5-6 and TRBJ2-3): DAGVTQSPTHLIKTRGQQVTLRCSPKSGHDTVSWYQQALGQGPQFIFQYYEEEERQRGNFPDRFSGHQFPNYSSELNVNALLLGDSALYLCASSPPGLAGGSDTQYFGPGTRLTVL.